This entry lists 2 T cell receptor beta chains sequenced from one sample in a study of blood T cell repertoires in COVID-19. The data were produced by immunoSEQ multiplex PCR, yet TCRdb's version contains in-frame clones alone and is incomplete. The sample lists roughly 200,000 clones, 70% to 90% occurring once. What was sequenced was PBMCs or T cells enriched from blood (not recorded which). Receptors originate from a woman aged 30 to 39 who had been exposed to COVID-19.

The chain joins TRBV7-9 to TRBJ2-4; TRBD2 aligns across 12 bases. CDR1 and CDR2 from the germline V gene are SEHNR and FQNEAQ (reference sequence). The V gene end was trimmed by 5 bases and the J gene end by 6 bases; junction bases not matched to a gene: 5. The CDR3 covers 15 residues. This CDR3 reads CASSPSGGAGNIQYF. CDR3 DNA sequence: TGTGCCAGCAGCCCTAGCGGGGGGGCTGGAAACATTCAGTACTTC.

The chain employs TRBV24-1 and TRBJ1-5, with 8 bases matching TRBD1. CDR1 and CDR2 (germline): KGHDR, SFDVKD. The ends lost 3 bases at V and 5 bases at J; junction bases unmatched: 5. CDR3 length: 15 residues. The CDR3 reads CATSDNRGGHQPQHF. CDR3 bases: TGTGCCACCAGTGATAACAGGGGGGGGCATCAGCCCCAGCATTTT.